These 8 T cell receptor beta chains were all obtained from the same sample, sequenced in a study of chemoradiotherapy in HPV16-positive cancers (dated by TCRdb to 2021 to 2024). The library relied on the immunoSEQ multiplex PCR assay. TCRdb stores this immuneACCESS table with in-frame sequences only. Part of the clones is absent; in the studies checked, under half of the shortfall reflects unresolved V genes, and no reason is known for the rest. Recorded for this sample are about 7,000 clones; around four fifths of them occurred a single time. 5% to 7% of the sample lies in the top ten. The sample here was tumor tissue, taken from a patient who underwent chemoradiotherapy. These receptors came from a human donor with HPV-associated anogenital cancer.

The chain is built from TRBV5-1 and TRBJ1-4; TRBD1 is a possible D gene (6 bases). This CDR3 spans 15 amino acids. V was shortened by 0 bases and J by 7 bases, with 13 bases between the two germline ends. Germline CDR1 reads SGHRS; CDR2 reads YFSETQ. The CDR3, as DNA: TGCGCCAGCAGCTTGGGGCCGGGACAAGGTGAAAAACTGTTTTTT. This codes for CASSLGPGQGEKLFF.

The rearrangement joins TRBV7-9 to TRBJ2-1; 8 nucleotides line up with TRBD2. Germline trimming cut 5 bases from V and 6 bases from J; bases unmatched to any gene: 12. This CDR3 comprises 16 residues. The germline gives CDR1 SEHNR, CDR2 FQNEAQ (reference sequence). CDR3 bases: TGTGCCAGCAGCCTAGACCCGGGACTAGGTGGCAATGAGCAGTTCTTC. Translation gives CASSLDPGLGGNEQFF.

J is TRBJ1-1 and V is TRBV18; TRBD1 might be the D (6 bases). Germline-derived CDR1 and CDR2 are KGHSH and LQKENI. V was clipped by 2 bases and J by 2 bases, with 12 bases between them. This CDR3 has 15 amino acids. CDR3 region: CASSPNSGANTEAFF. CDR3 in DNA: TGTGCCAGCTCACCAAACTCAGGGGCAAACACTGAAGCTTTCTTT. Combining the CDR3 with reference TRBV18 and TRBJ1-1 gives the whole variable domain NAGVMQNPRHLVRRRGQEARLRCSPMKGHSHVYWYRQLPEEGLKFMVYLQKENIIDESGMPKERFSAEFPKEGPSILRIQQVVRGDSAAYFCASSPNSGANTEAFFGQGTRLTVV.

The rearrangement joins TRBV7-6 to TRBJ2-6; no clear D gene. The CDR3 is made up of 16 amino acids. Trimming pared 7 bases from V and 0 bases from J, leaving 13 bases between. CDR1 and CDR2 from the germline V gene are SGHVS and FNYEAQ. The CDR3 loop is CASTQSGLSGANVLTF. DNA for the CDR3: TGTGCCAGCACCCAAAGTGGTCTCTCTGGGGCCAACGTCCTGACTTTC.

CDR3 region: CSVDDGGRAFF. The CDR3 DNA sequence: TGCAGCGTTGACGACGGGGGAAGAGCTTTCTTT. The chain recombines TRBV29-1 with TRBJ1-1; TRBD1 is a possible D gene (5 bases). Trimming took off 3 bases at V and 10 bases at J, with 12 bases between the two ends. This CDR3 has 11 residues. Germline V gene data show CDR1 as SQVTM and CDR2 as ANQGSEA.

Details on this clone: The junction differs from germline at one of its ends, possibly a read error. This chain links TRBV29-1 with TRBJ1-2, with a tentative D call TRBD1 (6 bases). Germline V gene sequence: CDR1 SQVTM, CDR2 ANQGSEA. CDR3 length: 14 residues. CDR3 nucleotides: TGCAGCGTTCAAGAACAGGGCCGTAACTATGGCTACACCTTC. It codes for CSVQEQGRNYGYTF. The full variable domain, its missing parts supplied by reference TRBV29-1 and TRBJ1-2, is SAVISQKPSRDICQRGTSLTIQCQVDSQVTMMFWYRQQPGQSLTLIATANQGSEATYESGFVIDKFPISRPNLTFSTLTVSNMSPEDSSIYLCSVQEQGRNYGYTFGSGTRLTVV.

This sequence joins TRBV6-6 and TRBJ1-2; no clear D. Trimming stripped 4 bases from V and 1 base from J, with 10 bases between. Per the germline V gene, CDR1 is MNHNY and CDR2 is SVGAGI (reference sequence). The CDR3 contains 14 residues. The CDR3 here is CASSSPPDNYGYTF. The CDR3 nucleotides read TGTGCCAGCAGTTCCCCCCCAGATAACTATGGCTACACCTTC.

J is TRBJ2-5 and V is TRBV5-1; 8 bases align to TRBD2. The J segment lost 1 base and the V segment lost 0 bases, leaving 5 bases of the junction unmatched. The CDR3 is 16 amino acids. Germline loops: CDR1 SGHRS, CDR2 YFSETQ. DNA for the CDR3: TGCGCCAGCAGCTTGGGCCCCCGGGGGGGCCAAGAGACCCAGTACTTC. Its protein product is CASSLGPRGGQETQYF.